A selection of T cell receptor beta chains follows, all from one sample in a study of long-term antiretroviral therapy in people with HIV. Some clones are missing from TCRdb's copy, which holds only in-frame ones; the method was immunoSEQ multiplex PCR. The data contain 25,000 to 30,000 clones, roughly 93% of them singletons. Sequenced here: unsorted PBMCs, sampled less than 6.8 years after starting antiretroviral therapy. The receptors were gathered from a woman in her thirties or forties with HIV. CDR3s include the opening cysteine and the closing phenylalanine or tryptophan. D genes are given only for firm matches. Rows may omit the clone size; those that give it use once, few, many or a size class.

V: TRBV19; J: TRBJ2-7; size: once; D: TRBD1; CDR3: CASSIGVRGPYEQYF; DNA: TGTGCCAGTAGTATAGGCGTCAGGGGGCCCTACGAGCAGTACTTC
V: TRBV5-5; J: TRBJ1-2; size: few; D: .; CDR3: CASSLEAGLQYTF; DNA: TGTGCCAGCAGCTTGGAGGCGGGGCTTCAGTACACCTTC
V: TRBV9; J: TRBJ2-7; size: .; D: .; CDR3: CASSVDPESSYEQYF; DNA: TGTGCCAGCAGCGTAGATCCCGAAAGCTCCTACGAGCAGTACTTC
V: TRBV19; J: TRBJ2-2; size: .; D: .; CDR3: CASATGTSYGNTGELFF; DNA: TGTGCCAGTGCGACCGGGACATCCTATGGAAACACCGGGGAGCTGTTTTTT
V: TRBV7-2; J: TRBJ1-1; size: .; D: .; CDR3: CASSLVTSEAFF; DNA: TGTGCCAGCAGCTTAGTTACCTCTGAAGCTTTCTTT
V: TRBV2; J: TRBJ1-5; size: .; D: .; CDR3: CASSGGWGHQPQHF; DNA: TGTGCCAGCAGTGGCGGGTGGGGTCATCAGCCCCAGCATTTT
V: TRBV6-5; J: TRBJ1-2; size: .; D: TRBD1; CDR3: CASSTNRDRGNGYTF; DNA: TGTGCCAGCAGTACAAACCGGGACAGGGGCAATGGCTACACCTTC
V: TRBV7-2; J: TRBJ1-5; size: .; D: TRBD1; CDR3: CASSLGQTLYSPQHF; DNA: TGTGCCAGCAGCTTGGGACAGACCCTCTACTCGCCCCAGCATTTT
V: TRBV10-3; J: TRBJ2-5; size: .; D: .; CDR3: CAISESGGGGETQYF; DNA: TGTGCCATCAGTGAGTCGGGGGGAGGCGGGGAGACCCAGTACTTC
V: TRBV18; J: TRBJ2-2; size: .; D: .; CDR3: CASSRVGTTGELFF; DNA: TGTGCCAGCTCGCGAGTGGGCACTACCGGGGAGCTGTTTTTT
V: TRBV5-1; J: TRBJ2-5; size: .; D: TRBD1; CDR3: CASSETGGQETQYF; DNA: TGCGCCAGCAGCGAGACAGGGGGGCAAGAGACCCAGTACTTC
V: TRBV25-1; J: TRBJ2-5; size: .; D: .; CDR3: CASSDSYGETQYF; DNA: TGTGCCAGCAGCGACAGTTATGGGGAGACCCAGTACTTC
V: TRBV12-5; J: TRBJ2-2; size: .; D: .; CDR3: CASGHSLGSNRTGRDTGELFF; DNA: TGTGCTAGTGGTCACTCTCTAGGCTCAAACCGGACAGGGAGGGACACCGGGGAGCTGTTTTTT
V: TRBV29-1; J: TRBJ2-3; size: .; D: .; CDR3: CSVRDRTDTQYF; DNA: TGCAGCGTTAGAGACAGAACAGATACGCAGTATTTT
V: TRBV30; J: TRBJ1-2; size: .; D: .; CDR3: CAWKLAGASNYGYTF; DNA: TGTGCCTGGAAGTTGGCAGGAGCATCTAACTATGGCTACACCTTC
V: TRBV7-2; J: TRBJ1-3; size: .; D: .; CDR3: CASSPMGGPLSSGNTIYF; DNA: TGTGCCAGCAGCCCGATGGGCGGACCGTTAAGCTCTGGAAACACCATATATTTT
V: TRBV14; J: TRBJ1-6; size: .; D: .; CDR3: CASSQVNSPLHF; DNA: TGTGCCAGCAGCCAAGTTAATTCACCCCTCCACTTT
V: TRBV6-6; J: TRBJ2-2; size: .; D: TRBD1; CDR3: CASSSGQGNTGELFF; DNA: TGTGCCAGCAGCTCCGGACAGGGGAACACCGGGGAGCTGTTTTTT
V: TRBV30; J: TRBJ1-1; size: .; D: TRBD1; CDR3: CAWGPGQGRMSTEAFF; DNA: TGTGCCTGGGGGCCCGGACAGGGTAGAATGAGCACTGAAGCTTTCTTT
V: TRBV21-1; J: TRBJ2-7; size: .; D: .; CDR3: CASSYTQRLVSEQYF; DNA: TGTGCCAGCAGCTACACACAACGTCTCGTCTCCGAGCAGTACTTC
V: TRBV6-6; J: TRBJ1-1; size: .; D: .; CDR3: CATLKTQNTEAFF; DNA: TGTGCCACCCTCAAAACCCAGAACACTGAAGCTTTCTTT
V: TRBV5-4; J: TRBJ1-3; size: .; D: .; CDR3: CASSLAVGPGNTIYF; DNA: TGTGCCAGCAGCTTGGCCGTGGGGCCCGGAAACACCATATATTTT
V: TRBV19; J: TRBJ2-7; size: .; D: TRBD1; CDR3: CASKGGQGLSYEQYF; DNA: TGTGCCAGTAAAGGGGGACAGGGTCTTTCCTACGAGCAGTACTTC
V: TRBV2; J: TRBJ2-1; size: .; D: .; CDR3: CASTPGVYNEQFF; DNA: TGTGCCAGCACCCCCGGGGTCTACAATGAGCAGTTCTTC
V: TRBV6-1; J: TRBJ1-3; size: .; D: TRBD1; CDR3: CASSERDSPVSGNTIYF; DNA: TGTGCCAGCAGTGAAAGGGACAGTCCCGTCTCTGGAAACACCATATATTTT
V: TRBV5-4; J: TRBJ2-1; size: .; D: .; CDR3: CASSLDKGYNEQFF; DNA: TGTGCCAGCAGCTTGGATAAGGGTTACAATGAGCAGTTCTTC
V: TRBV5-1; J: TRBJ2-1; size: .; D: TRBD2; CDR3: CASSSTSGSFNEQFF; DNA: TGCGCCAGCAGTTCTACTAGCGGGTCCTTCAATGAGCAGTTCTTC
V: TRBV5-1; J: TRBJ2-3; size: .; D: .; CDR3: CASSVGDTDTQYF; DNA: TGCGCCAGCAGTGTGGGGGACACAGATACGCAGTATTTT
V: TRBV27; J: TRBJ1-1; size: .; D: .; CDR3: CASRPGVRGTTFF; DNA: TGTGCCAGCAGGCCAGGGGTTAGGGGTACGACTTTCTTT
V: TRBV27; J: TRBJ1-2; size: .; D: TRBD1; CDR3: CASSFATGVFEGYTF; DNA: TGTGCCAGCAGTTTCGCGACAGGGGTATTTGAAGGCTACACCTTC
V: TRBV19; J: TRBJ1-5; size: .; D: .; CDR3: CASSIGRAEGNQPQHF; DNA: TGTGCCAGTAGTATTGGCAGGGCGGAAGGTAATCAGCCCCAGCATTTT
V: TRBV5-5; J: TRBJ1-2; size: .; D: .; CDR3: CASSLSTGGYTF; DNA: TGTGCCAGCAGCTTGTCTACTGGGGGCTACACCTTC
V: TRBV5-1; J: TRBJ2-2; size: few; D: .; CDR3: CASSLGQPNTGELFF; DNA: TGCGCCAGCAGCTTGGGACAGCCTAACACCGGGGAGCTGTTTTTT
V: TRBV4-1; J: TRBJ2-2; size: .; D: .; CDR3: CASSQDHYPNTGELFF; DNA: TGCGCCAGCAGCCAAGACCACTACCCGAACACCGGGGAGCTGTTTTTT
V: TRBV5-1; J: TRBJ2-5; size: .; D: .; CDR3: CASSSPDGNQETQYF; DNA: TGCGCCAGCAGCTCCCCTGATGGAAACCAAGAGACCCAGTACTTC
V: TRBV15; J: TRBJ2-2; size: .; D: TRBD1; CDR3: CATSRTGTGVDTGELFF; DNA: TGTGCCACCAGCAGAACCGGGACAGGGGTTGACACCGGGGAGCTGTTTTTT
V: TRBV29-1; J: TRBJ1-4; size: .; D: .; CDR3: CSVEEEGSLIDNEKLFF; DNA: TGCAGCGTTGAAGAAGAGGGCAGTCTGATAGATAATGAAAAACTGTTTTTT
V: TRBV4-1; J: TRBJ1-1; size: .; D: .; CDR3: CASSQAGGGGTEAFF; DNA: TGCGCCAGCAGCCAAGCCGGGGGAGGGGGCACTGAAGCTTTCTTT
V: TRBV7-3; J: TRBJ2-2; size: .; D: TRBD2; CDR3: CASSRTGLVSNTGELFF; DNA: TGTGCCAGCAGCCGTACGGGACTAGTTTCGAACACCGGGGAGCTGTTTTTT
V: TRBV10-3; J: TRBJ2-2; size: .; D: .; CDR3: CAISESGGVNTGELFF; DNA: TGTGCCATCAGTGAGTCAGGGGGTGTGAACACCGGGGAGCTGTTTTTT
V: TRBV4-1; J: TRBJ2-5; size: few; D: TRBD2; CDR3: CASSQDYQRGGPKTQYF; DNA: TGCGCCAGCAGCCAAGACTATCAGCGGGGGGGCCCCAAGACCCAGTACTTC
V: TRBV30; J: TRBJ1-2; size: .; D: .; CDR3: CAWKRTVFNYGYTF; DNA: TGTGCCTGGAAGAGGACAGTTTTTAACTATGGCTACACCTTC
V: TRBV5-4; J: TRBJ1-1; size: .; D: .; CDR3: CASRSYGTAALNTEAFF; DNA: TGTGCCAGCAGGTCTTACGGGACCGCTGCCTTGAACACTGAAGCTTTCTTT
V: TRBV19; J: TRBJ1-6; size: .; D: .; CDR3: CASTKDRTSYNSPLHF; DNA: TGTGCCAGTACCAAAGACAGGACCTCCTATAATTCACCCCTCCACTTT
V: TRBV2; J: TRBJ1-2; size: .; D: .; CDR3: CASSVLEYGYTF; DNA: TGTGCCAGCAGTGTCTTGGAATATGGCTACACCTTC
V: TRBV27; J: TRBJ2-5; size: .; D: .; CDR3: CASSQRRGAAETQYF; DNA: TGTGCCAGCAGCCAGAGACGGGGGGCAGCAGAGACCCAGTACTTC
V: TRBV5-1; J: TRBJ2-7; size: .; D: .; CDR3: CASSLRPRGDEQYF; DNA: TGCGCCAGCAGCTTGAGGCCTCGCGGGGACGAGCAGTACTTC
V: TRBV2; J: TRBJ1-1; size: .; D: .; CDR3: CASSSRVATAEAFF; DNA: TGTGCCAGCAGTTCCAGGGTAGCAACTGCCGAAGCTTTCTTT
V: TRBV6-6; J: TRBJ2-2; size: .; D: .; CDR3: CASSTPMNTGELFF; DNA: TGTGCCAGCAGTACTCCCATGAACACCGGGGAGCTGTTTTTT
V: TRBV5-4; J: TRBJ1-2; size: once; D: .; CDR3: CASSLDRVGYGYTF; DNA: TGTGCCAGCAGCTTGGATCGGGTGGGCTATGGCTACACCTTC